This paragraph covers one T cell receptor beta chain sequence. The data were taken from a study of technical replicates of blood from several donors. Sequencing used immunoSEQ multiplex PCR; TCRdb keeps in-frame clones, though not all of them. The sample includes more than 65,000 clones, around 90% of them seen just once. The CDR3 extends over 14 amino acids. V lost 0 bases, J lost 11 bases, and 7 bases stayed unmatched. Germline V CDR1 and CDR2: SGHRS, YFSETQ. Sequencing was carried out using T cells isolated from PBMCs. The TCR comes from a human donor in good health. This chain links TRBV5-1 with TRBJ1-4, with TRBD1 matching over 7 bases. CDR3 coding DNA: TGCGCCAGCAGCTTGGAAAGGGCAGGGGGTAAACTGTTTTTT. Amino acid sequence: CASSLERAGGKLFF.